One sample yielded the 10 T cell receptor beta chains listed below, sequenced in a study of T cell responses to AZD1222 COVID-19 vaccine (dated by TCRdb to the early 2020s). Receptor amplification or capture employed the immunoSEQ multiplex PCR assay. In its TCRdb copy, this immuneACCESS table keeps in-frame sequences only and misses some clones. Where compared with another copy, unresolved V genes explain less than half of these, and the others have no known cause. This sample holds more than 95,000 clones; around 87% were observed only once. The biggest ten clones account for 8% to 13% of the sample. The time point label on this specimen signifies: baseline before first vaccination. Sequenced here: peripheral blood, sampled on day 0 of AZD1222 vaccination. The receptors here all came from an adult in good health.

The chain employs TRBV4-1 and TRBJ2-7; 10 bases are shared with TRBD1. This CDR3 has 15 amino acids. Unmatched junction bases numbered 2, after V lost 0 bases and J lost 3 bases. Germline V gene data show CDR1 as MGHRA and CDR2 as YSYEKL. The CDR3 protein is CASSQETGGDYEQYF. CDR3 DNA: TGCGCCAGCAGCCAAGAGACAGGGGGCGACTACGAGCAGTACTTC.

The chain has TRBV2 and TRBJ2-4; 8 positions agree with TRBD1. The ends lost 3 bases at V and 5 bases at J; junction bases unmatched: 3. Germline lookup yields CDR1 SNHLY and CDR2 FYNNEI. The CDR3 extends over 14 amino acids. The CDR3: CASSDQGAENIQYF. CDR3 in DNA: TGTGCCAGCAGTGATCAGGGGGCCGAAAACATTCAGTACTTC. The whole variable domain, filled in from reference TRBV2 and TRBJ2-4, reads EPEVTQTPSHQVTQMGQEVILRCVPISNHLYFYWYRQILGQKVEFLVSFYNNEISEKSEIFDDQFSVERPDGSNFTLKIRSTKLEDSAMYFCASSDQGAENIQYFGAGTRLSVL.

A few counts support this clone. The chain uses TRBV7-3 and TRBJ2-1, with 9 bases fitting TRBD2. The ends lost 0 bases at V and 6 bases at J; junction bases unmatched: 0. The germline V gene encodes CDR1 SGHTA and CDR2 FQGTGA. This CDR3 region has 14 residues. The CDR3 region is CASSLTSGSNEQFF. In DNA, the CDR3 is TGTGCCAGCAGCTTAACTAGCGGGAGCAATGAGCAGTTCTTC.

The V call is TRBV5-1, the J call TRBJ2-2, with unresolved D. There are 15 residues in the CDR3. The germline gives CDR1 SGHRS, CDR2 YFSETQ. Trimming left V 2 bases short and J 2 bases short, with 10 bases between. The CDR3: CASSFLTPNTGELFF. CDR3 DNA: TGCGCCAGCAGCTTCCTGACACCTAACACCGGGGAGCTGTTTTTT.

CDR3 nucleotide sequence: TGTGCCAGCAGCGGCCAGTCAGCTTTCTTT. Its translation is CASSGQSAFF. V usage is TRBV6-2 or TRBV6-3 and J usage is TRBJ1-1; D ambiguous. Germline V gene lookup returns CDR1 MNHEY and CDR2 SVGEGT. V shed 6 bases and J shed 10 bases, with 9 bases lying between them. CDR3 length: 10 residues.

The J gene is TRBJ1-2, the V gene TRBV6-2 or TRBV6-3, with 7 positions matching TRBD1. The length of the CDR3 is 13 residues. Per the germline V gene, CDR1 is MNHEY and CDR2 is SVGEGT. V lost 4 bases, J lost 5 bases, and 4 bases stayed unmatched. The CDR3 bases are TGTGCCAGCAGTTCGACAGGGACATATGGCTACACCTTC. As protein: CASSSTGTYGYTF.

The V and J genes are TRBV9 and TRBJ2-5; D ambiguous. The germline V and J ends were trimmed by 0 bases and 5 bases, with 8 bases remaining between them. Germline CDR1 reads SGDLS; CDR2 reads YYNGEE. The length of the CDR3 is 13 residues. CDR3 DNA: TGTGCCAGCAGCGTAGAGGGTTCGGAGACCCAGTACTTC. Amino acid sequence: CASSVEGSETQYF.

This clone was observed a single time. V usage is TRBV4-1 and J usage is TRBJ1-2; the match to TRBD1 covers 7 bases. Per germline, CDR1 MGHRA and CDR2 YSYEKL. The CDR3 is made up of 14 amino acids. V shed 5 bases, J shed 5 bases, and the junction held 8 bases outside the gene matches. The CDR3 DNA is TGCGCCAGCAGCGCTGACAGGGTTGGGTATGGCTACACCTTC. Protein product: CASSADRVGYGYTF.

The V and J genes are TRBV6-6 and TRBJ2-7, with 11 bases aligning to TRBD2. Trimming removed 4 bases from V and 1 base from J; junction bases left unmatched: 6. Germline lookup yields CDR1 MNHNY and CDR2 SVGAGI (reference sequence). This CDR3 has 16 residues. The CDR3 sequence is CASSSQTSGTSYEQYF. Written as DNA, the CDR3 is TGTGCCAGCAGTTCCCAGACTAGCGGGACTTCCTACGAGCAGTACTTC.

This chain joins TRBV23-1 and TRBJ2-1; 8 nucleotides align to TRBD1. TRBV23-1 is annotated as an ORF whose role is uncertain. Trimming at V came to 1 base and at J to 7 bases, leaving 6 bases not matched to a gene. The CDR3 is 15 amino acids. The CDR3, as DNA: TGCGCCAGCAGTCAATATAGGACAGGGAGTAATGAGCAGTTCTTC. It specifies CASSQYRTGSNEQFF.